The 28 T cell receptor beta chains listed next were all sequenced from one sample in a study of identifying expanded T cells in peripheral blood. Sequenced by immunoSEQ multiplex PCR; TCRdb stores in-frame clones only, minus some. The table lists some 95,000 clones, 70% to 90% of them singletons. Sequencing was carried out using blood. The receptors derive from a person aged 18 to 70 in good health.

This chain links TRBV29-1 with TRBJ1-1; D not certain. The germline V and J ends were trimmed by 6 bases and 0 bases, with 11 bases remaining between them. Germline V gene sequence: CDR1 SQVTM, CDR2 ANQGSEA. This CDR3 is built from 13 residues. CDR3 sequence (DNA): TGCAGCGTCCAAGACTTCATGAACACTGAAGCTTTCTTT. Translating gives CSVQDFMNTEAFF.

CDR3 DNA: TGTGCCAGTACCCAGGGGGCGGTCACTGAAGCTTTCTTT. Translation gives CASTQGAVTEAFF. This sequence joins TRBV19 and TRBJ1-1; 8 positions match TRBD1. Germline V gene data show CDR1 as LNHDA and CDR2 as SQIVND (reference sequence). This CDR3 is 13 amino acids long. The junction had 5 bases not matched to a gene; V was cut back by 7 bases and J by 4 bases. The whole variable domain, remainder taken from reference TRBV19 and TRBJ1-1, is DGGITQSPKYLFRKEGQNVTLSCEQNLNHDAMYWYRQDPGQGLRLIYYSQIVNDFQKGDIAEGYSVSREKKESFPLTVTSAQKNPTAFYLCASTQGAVTEAFFGQGTRLTVV.

This rearrangement joins TRBV7-9 to TRBJ1-2; D unresolved. The CDR3 has 13 amino acids. Trimming shortened V by 3 bases and J by 4 bases, and 9 bases separated the two germline ends. Per germline, CDR1 SEHNR and CDR2 FQNEAQ (reference sequence). CDR3 nucleotide sequence: TGTGCCAGCAGCTTCAGGCTGAGCTATGGCTACACCTTC. Its protein product is CASSFRLSYGYTF. The variable domain in full, with the rest retrieved from reference TRBV7-9 and TRBJ1-2, is DTGVSQNPRHKITKRGQNVTFRCDPISEHNRLYWYRQTLGQGPEFLTYFQNEAQLEKSRLLSDRFSAERPKGSFSTLEIQRTEQGDSAMYLCASSFRLSYGYTFGSGTRLTVV.

The rearrangement links TRBV27 to TRBJ2-2; 7 bases match TRBD2. The ends lost 5 bases at V and 6 bases at J; junction bases unmatched: 3. Germline CDR1 reads MNHEY; CDR2 reads SMNVEV (reference sequence). CDR3 size: 13 residues. CDR3 loop: CASSRAGPGELFF. The CDR3 DNA reads TGTGCCAGCAGTAGAGCGGGACCCGGGGAGCTGTTTTTT.

This chain joins TRBV29-1 and TRBJ2-7, with a possible D match to TRBD1 (6 bases). The CDR3 consists of 13 residues. CDR1 and CDR2 from the germline V gene are SQVTM and ANQGSEA. Trimming cost V 7 bases and J 1 base, with 14 bases left between them. CDR3 loop: CSAWVRGSYEQYF. The CDR3 DNA is TGCAGCGCCTGGGTCAGGGGTTCCTACGAGCAGTACTTC.

The gene calls are TRBV15 and TRBJ2-2; weak D call: TRBD2 (6 bases). Trimming pared 8 bases from V and 5 bases from J, leaving 12 bases between. The CDR3 is made up of 13 amino acids. The germline CDR1 and CDR2 sequences are LNHNV and YYDKDF (reference sequence). CDR3 sequence (DNA): TGTGCCACCTCGCGGGGCGGGACCGGGGAGCTGTTTTTT. It specifies CATSRGGTGELFF.

V usage is TRBV30 and J usage is TRBJ2-7; D gene uncertain. The germline V and J ends were trimmed by 7 bases and 10 bases, with 14 bases remaining between them. CDR1 GTSNPN and CDR2 SVGIG come from the germline V gene (reference sequence). The CDR3 length is 10 residues. The CDR3 DNA sequence: TGTGCCTCCTCAGTGTATCCCCAGTACTTC. Translation: CASSVYPQYF.

The chain joins TRBV2 to TRBJ2-1; possibly TRBD2 for D (6 bases). The CDR3 totals 17 residues. The ends were cut back, 6 bases at V and 2 bases at J, with 20 bases in the middle. Germline V CDR1 and CDR2: SNHLY, FYNNEI. The CDR3 DNA sequence: TGTGCCAGCAGGACGGCCGTGGGGGGTCCGACCTACAATGAGCAGTTCTTC. As protein: CASRTAVGGPTYNEQFF.

V gene TRBV25-1 combines with J gene TRBJ2-2, with D perhaps matching TRBD2 (5 bases). V lost 6 bases, J lost 5 bases, and 16 bases lay in between. The length of the CDR3 is 15 residues. CDR1 MGHDK and CDR2 SYGVNS come from the germline V gene. The DNA of the CDR3 is TGTGCCAGCAGGAATGGGGAGATTCGGACCGGGGAGCTGTTTTTT. This gives the protein CASRNGEIRTGELFF.

The chain recombines TRBV2 with TRBJ2-2, with D tentatively TRBD2 (5 bases). This CDR3 is 12 amino acids long. The germline CDR1 and CDR2 sequences are SNHLY and FYNNEI. V was cut by 6 bases and J by 6 bases, with 8 bases left in between. The CDR3 is CASRRDAGELFF. CDR3 nucleotide sequence: TGTGCCAGCAGGAGGGATGCCGGGGAGCTGTTTTTT.

The chain employs TRBV7-9 and TRBJ1-2; D unclear. Trimming stripped 1 base from V and 4 bases from J, with 4 bases between. CDR1 and CDR2 from the germline V gene are SEHNR and FQNEAQ (reference sequence). The CDR3 covers 12 residues. CDR3 sequence (DNA): TGTGCCAGCAGCTTAGGGGGCTATGGCTACACCTTC. The encoded protein is CASSLGGYGYTF.

This chain joins TRBV21-1 and TRBJ2-7; the table's D call of TRBD1 was not tested on the DNA. TRBV21-1 is annotated as a pseudogene. The CDR3 is made up of 14 amino acids. DNA of the CDR3: TGTGCCAGCAGCTCGAAGGACAGGGCGTGGGAGCAGTACTTC. Protein sequence: CASSSKDRAWEQYF.

The chain employs TRBV6-1 and TRBJ2-1; D uncertain. The germline V gene has CDR1 MNHNS and CDR2 SASEGT. The V end lost 3 bases, the J end lost 9 bases, and 6 bases lay between the germline ends. The CDR3 spans 11 residues. Written as DNA, the CDR3 is TGTGCCAGCAGTGACCAAGTTGAGCAGTTCTTC. Its translation is CASSDQVEQFF.

This chain joins TRBV21-1 and TRBJ2-3; the D call of TRBD2 is as the table states it, not checked on the DNA. TRBV21-1 corresponds to a pseudogene. The length of the CDR3 is 19 residues. CDR3 in DNA: TGTGCCAGCAGCCCCAGAGAGGCCTACCCTACCGACCGCACAGATACGCAGTATTTT. The encoded protein is CASSPREAYPTDRTDTQYF.

The chain has TRBV12-5 and TRBJ1-5; D gene unclear. The CDR3 is 19 residues long. The ends were cut back, 5 bases at V and 0 bases at J, with 23 bases in the middle. Germline CDR1 reads LGHNT; CDR2 reads FRNRAP. CDR3 DNA: TGTGCTAGTGGTCCTTCAGGAGGTGGACGGAAGGATAGCAATCAGCCCCAGCATTTT. This gives the protein CASGPSGGGRKDSNQPQHF.

The genes are TRBV7-9 and TRBJ2-7, with 8 nucleotides matching TRBD2. V gave up 4 bases and J gave up 1 base; unmatched junction bases: 15. This CDR3 comprises 18 residues. Germline V gene lookup returns CDR1 SEHNR and CDR2 FQNEAQ (reference sequence). In nucleotides, the CDR3 is TGTGCCAGCAGCTCTTCTCCTTCTTTAGCGGGATGGTCCTACGAGCAGTACTTC. This codes for CASSSSPSLAGWSYEQYF.

The J gene is TRBJ2-3, the V gene TRBV7-3, with D maybe TRBD1 (5 bases). Germline lookup yields CDR1 SGHTA and CDR2 FQGTGA. V lost 4 bases to trimming and J lost 4 bases, with 9 bases between them. The CDR3 has 13 residues. CDR3 region: CASSSGYADTQYF. The DNA of the CDR3 is TGTGCCAGCAGCTCAGGGTACGCAGATACGCAGTATTTT.

The rearrangement joins TRBV13 to TRBJ2-7; no clear D. CDR3 length: 14 residues. From germline, CDR1 is PRHDT and CDR2 FYEKMQ (reference sequence). V was cut by 0 bases and J by 4 bases, with 10 bases left in between. The CDR3 protein is CASSLGGSRYEQYF. The CDR3 nucleotides are TGTGCCAGCAGCTTAGGCGGTTCTCGGTACGAGCAGTACTTC.

This clone was picked up one time. The chain carries TRBV19 and TRBJ1-2; D not certain. The CDR3 sequence is 14 residues long. CDR1 and CDR2 (germline): LNHDA, SQIVND (reference sequence). The ends were cut back, 5 bases at V and 6 bases at J, with 16 bases in the middle. For the CDR3, the DNA is TGTGCCAGTAGTTTTGGGAACCAAGAGCATGGCTACACCTTC. Translation: CASSFGNQEHGYTF.

The chain employs TRBV7-8 and TRBJ2-1, with D possibly TRBD2 on 6 matching bases. This CDR3 comprises 17 residues. Germline V gene data show CDR1 as SGHVS and CDR2 as FQNEAQ. V shed 1 base and J shed 6 bases, with 19 bases lying between them. The CDR3 protein is CASSLVGGTGNGNEQFF. The CDR3 DNA is TGTGCCAGCAGCTTAGTAGGCGGGACGGGCAATGGCAATGAGCAGTTCTTC. Looking up the rest from reference TRBV7-8 and TRBJ2-1 gives the full variable domain: GAGVSQSPRYKVAKRGQDVALRCDPISGHVSLFWYQQALGQGPEFLTYFQNEAQLDKSGLPSDRFFAERPEGSVSTLKIQRTQQEDSAVYLCASSLVGGTGNGNEQFFGPGTRLTVL.

This clone occurred a few times. The chain links TRBV19 to TRBJ1-6, with 8 bases aligning to TRBD1. Germline V CDR1 and CDR2: LNHDA, SQIVND (reference sequence). J gave up 10 bases and V 3 bases, and 8 bases lay outside the gene matches. There are 15 residues in the CDR3. The CDR3 bases are TGTGCCAGTAGTATCGGACAGGGAACATCCTCACCCCTCCACTTT. Protein: CASSIGQGTSSPLHF.

This clone was recorded once. The gene calls are TRBV19 and TRBJ1-2, with D maybe TRBD1 (5 bases). There are 13 residues in the CDR3. With 4 bases removed from V and 0 bases from J, the gap between germline ends came to 6 bases. CDR1 is LNHDA, CDR2 SQIVND, per germline (reference sequence). The DNA of the CDR3 is TGTGCCAGTAGTAGGGACGCTAACTATGGCTACACCTTC. Its translation is CASSRDANYGYTF.

The rearrangement joins TRBV6-1 to TRBJ2-1; TRBD1 might be the D (5 bases). Germline-derived CDR1 and CDR2 are MNHNS and SASEGT. Trimming took off 3 bases at V and 4 bases at J, with 16 bases between the two ends. This CDR3 contains 16 residues. In nucleotides, the CDR3 is TGTGCCAGCAGTGAGGTGCAGGGCGCCCTGTACAATGAGCAGTTCTTC. Translating gives CASSEVQGALYNEQFF.

The V and J genes are TRBV4-1 and TRBJ2-3; no definite D call. CDR1 and CDR2 (germline): MGHRA, YSYEKL. This CDR3 has 13 amino acids. V lost 3 bases and J lost 2, with 6 bases in between. CDR3 region: CASSHPLTDTQYF. The DNA for the CDR3 is TGCGCCAGCAGCCACCCCCTCACAGATACGCAGTATTTT.

The rearrangement joins TRBV6-5 to TRBJ2-1, with a tentative D call TRBD2 (6 bases). V lost 2 bases, J lost 7 bases, and 15 bases lay in between. CDR1 MNHEY and CDR2 SVGAGI come from the germline V gene. This CDR3 has 15 residues. CDR3 protein: CASSYGSGGWNEQFF. The CDR3 nucleotides read TGTGCCAGCAGTTACGGTAGCGGAGGTTGGAATGAGCAGTTCTTC.

V usage is TRBV7-8 and J usage is TRBJ1-1, with D perhaps matching TRBD1 (5 bases). Trimming removed 0 bases from V and 1 base from J, with 9 bases in between. Per germline, CDR1 SGHVS and CDR2 FQNEAQ. CDR3 length equals 15 residues. The CDR3 here is CASSLAPGPNTEAFF. In nucleotides, the CDR3 is TGTGCCAGCAGCTTAGCCCCAGGGCCGAACACTGAAGCTTTCTTT.

This rearrangement joins TRBV14 to TRBJ1-1; possibly TRBD1 for D (6 bases). Germline assignment: CDR1 SGHDN and CDR2 FVKESK. The CDR3 runs to 14 residues. V lost 5 bases and J 1 base, leaving 11 bases between the germline ends. The CDR3 DNA follows: TGTGCCAGCAGCTCCACAGGGCAGAACACTGAAGCTTTCTTT. It encodes CASSSTGQNTEAFF.

This clone was counted only a few times. V is TRBV19 and J is TRBJ2-1; D not resolved. CDR1 and CDR2 (germline): LNHDA, SQIVND (reference sequence). There are 13 residues in the CDR3. Trimming took 7 bases from V and 4 from J, leaving 11 bases between them. The CDR3 sequence is CASTPDGYNEQFF. The CDR3 nucleotides are TGTGCCAGTACCCCGGACGGGTACAATGAGCAGTTCTTC.